These T cell receptor beta chains were read from a single sample in a study of shared clonotypes between healthy human individuals. Sequencing was performed with immunoSEQ multiplex PCR; in TCRdb, only in-frame clones are kept and a portion is missing. Among over 850,000 clones, 75% to 80% were seen once, and the ten largest hold more than 0.55%. The sequenced sample consisted of memory CD4+ T cells from PBMCs. The receptors shown here come from a man aged 18 to 30 in good health. Some clones in this sample may be carry-over from other donors' samples. Each CDR3 is given with its conserved first and last residue. The order of the fields is clone size, D gene, CDR3 length, J gene, V gene, CDR3 DNA, CDR3 protein. A D gene is named only where the DNA matches it firmly. Not every row has a clone size; where given, it reads once, few, many or a size class.

few | TRBD1 | 14 | TRBJ1-5 | TRBV6-1 | TGTGCCAGCAGTGGGACAGGGAACAATCAGCCCCAGCATTTT | CASSGTGNNQPQHF
. | TRBD2 | 14 | TRBJ2-7 | TRBV18 | TGTGCCAGCTCACAGGGACTAGCGGGATGGGAGCAGTACTTC | CASSQGLAGWEQYF
. | . | 15 | TRBJ2-5 | TRBV11-2 | TGTGCCAGCAGCTTAGATCCCCTACGGATAGAGACCCAGTACTTC | CASSLDPLRIETQYF
once | . | 14 | TRBJ1-3 | TRBV18 | TGTGCCAGCTCACCAGGCAGGGATGGAAACACCATATATTTT | CASSPGRDGNTIYF
. | . | 14 | TRBJ2-7 | TRBV5-1 | TGCGCCAGCAGCTTGCCCGAGGGAGTAAGCGAGCAGTACTTC | CASSLPEGVSEQYF
. | TRBD2 | 15 | TRBJ2-1 | TRBV27 | TGTGCCAGCAGTCCAGGGACTAGTCTCTACAATGAGCAGTTCTTC | CASSPGTSLYNEQFF
. | . | 13 | TRBJ2-2 | TRBV28 | TGTGCCAGCAGTTTACCGTTGGCCGGGGAGCTGTTTTTT | CASSLPLAGELFF
once | . | 15 | TRBJ2-2 | TRBV27 | TGTGCCAGCAGTTTAATGGGGATAAACACCGGGGAGCTGTTTTTT | CASSLMGINTGELFF
. | . | 12 | TRBJ2-5 | TRBV7-6 | TGTGCCAGCAGCTCTACCCAAGGGACCCAGTACTTC | CASSSTQGTQYF
. | TRBD2 | 17 | TRBJ2-1 | TRBV9 | TGTGCCAGCAGTTACATACTTGGGACTAGCGCCTACAATGAGCAGTTCTTC | CASSYILGTSAYNEQFF
. | . | 13 | TRBJ2-1 | TRBV11-2 | TGTGCCAGCAGCCCAGGTCCAGGAAATGAGCAGTTCTTC | CASSPGPGNEQFF
. | . | 14 | TRBJ1-5 | TRBV19 | TGTGCCAGTAGTCTTAACAGGTTCAATCAGCCCCAGCATTTT | CASSLNRFNQPQHF
. | . | 15 | TRBJ2-3 | TRBV4-1 | TGCGCCAGCAGCCAAGCAATTGGGGTTACAGATACGCAGTATTTT | CASSQAIGVTDTQYF
. | . | 13 | TRBJ2-7 | TRBV7-3 | TGTGCCAGCAGCTTCGACTGGCGTTCCGAGCAGTACTTC | CASSFDWRSEQYF
. | . | 15 | TRBJ2-5 | TRBV29-1 | TGCAGCGCCTCCCCTTCCGGGTCGGGGCAAGAGACCCAGTACTTC | CSASPSGSGQETQYF
. | TRBD1 | 14 | TRBJ2-7 | TRBV11-3 | TGTGCCAGCAGCTTACGGACAGGGAACTACGAGCAGTACTTC | CASSLRTGNYEQYF
. | . | 15 | TRBJ2-5 | TRBV11-2 | TGTGCCAGCAGCTTAGATTCCCGGGGGCGCGAGACCCAGTACTTC | CASSLDSRGRETQYF
few | . | 14 | TRBJ1-1 | TRBV10-3 | TGTGCCATCAGTGAATTGGCGGCGAACACTGAAGCTTTCTTT | CAISELAANTEAFF
. | . | 14 | TRBJ2-7 | TRBV2 | TGTGCCAGCGTCAAACTTCTAAGCTCCTACGAGCAGTACTTC | CASVKLLSSYEQYF
few | TRBD1 | 15 | TRBJ2-3 | TRBV5-1 | TGCGCCAGCAGCCCGATCGAGGCAGGGGGCTTTACGCAGTATTTT | CASSPIEAGGFTQYF
. | TRBD2 | 15 | TRBJ2-1 | TRBV7-3 | TGTGCCAGCAGCTTCACTAGCGGGAGGACGAATGAGCAGTTCTTC | CASSFTSGRTNEQFF
. | . | 15 | TRBJ2-7 | TRBV7-3 | TGTGCCAGCGCGTATGGCGCTGCAAGCTCCTACGAGCAGTACTTC | CASAYGAASSYEQYF
. | . | 14 | TRBJ2-7 | TRBV6-5 | TGTGCCAGCAGTTACTCCCCCCTCCGGCTGGGGCAGTACTTC | CASSYSPLRLGQYF
. | . | 15 | TRBJ1-1 | TRBV9 | TGTGCCAGCAGCGTATTCCCAGGAATGAACACTGAAGCTTTCTTT | CASSVFPGMNTEAFF
. | . | 15 | TRBJ2-3 | TRBV5-8 | TGTGCCAGCCCCGAATCGGGGCAATTCACAGATACGCAGTATTTT | CASPESGQFTDTQYF
. | . | 13 | TRBJ1-1 | TRBV5-4 | TGTGCCAGCAGCTGGACAGAGAACACTGAAGCTTTCTTT | CASSWTENTEAFF
. | TRBD1 | 14 | TRBJ1-2 | TRBV6-6 | TGTGCCAGCAGGGCGGGGACAGCCAACTATGGCTACACCTTC | CASRAGTANYGYTF